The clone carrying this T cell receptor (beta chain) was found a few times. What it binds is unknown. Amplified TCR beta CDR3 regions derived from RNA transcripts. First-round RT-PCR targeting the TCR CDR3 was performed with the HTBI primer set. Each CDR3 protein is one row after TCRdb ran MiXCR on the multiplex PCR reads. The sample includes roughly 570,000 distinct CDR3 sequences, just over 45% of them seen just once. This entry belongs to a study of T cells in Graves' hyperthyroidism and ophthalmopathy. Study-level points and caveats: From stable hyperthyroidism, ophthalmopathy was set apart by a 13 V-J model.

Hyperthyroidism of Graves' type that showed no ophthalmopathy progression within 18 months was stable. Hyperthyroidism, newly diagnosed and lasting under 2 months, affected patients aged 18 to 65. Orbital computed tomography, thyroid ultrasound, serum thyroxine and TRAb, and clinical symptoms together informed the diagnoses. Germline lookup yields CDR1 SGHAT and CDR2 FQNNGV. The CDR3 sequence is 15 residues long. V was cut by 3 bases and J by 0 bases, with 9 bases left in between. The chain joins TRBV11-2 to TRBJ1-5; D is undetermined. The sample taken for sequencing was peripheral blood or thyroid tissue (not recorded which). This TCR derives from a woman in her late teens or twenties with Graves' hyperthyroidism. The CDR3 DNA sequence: TGTGCCAGCAGCTTCGGAGGGAATAGCAATCAGCCCCAGCATTTT. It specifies CASSFGGNSNQPQHF.